This passage covers 8 T cell receptor beta chains from one sample sequenced in a study of Ad26.COV2.S vaccination and SARS-CoV-2 variants. The treatment is: roughly 18 received Ad26.COV2.S at low or high dose, single or two shots; 5 received placebo; per-sample allocation not given. All samples were drawn on day 63, counting from the first vaccine or placebo injection. TCRdb's table, derived via immunoSEQ multiplex PCR, lists solely in-frame clones and lacks some. The profile shows roughly 300,000 clones, approximately 86% of them singletons. Material: peripheral blood, obtained in a trial of Ad26.COV2.S vaccine versus placebo. The receptors shown here come from a person between 18 and 60 years old who received the Ad26.COV2.S COVID-19 vaccine or a placebo.

This chain connects TRBV10-1 to TRBJ1-2; no reliable D call. Germline V gene sequence: CDR1 WNHNN, CDR2 SYGVQD (reference sequence). The CDR3 length is 13 residues. Deletions cut 5 bases from V and 2 bases from J, with 9 bases between. This chain's CDR3 is CASSKDLNYGYTF. The CDR3 DNA reads TGCGCCAGCAGTAAGGACCTGAACTATGGCTACACCTTC.

This clone was seen only once. The chain couples TRBV27 to TRBJ2-7; D remains unclear. Germline CDR1 and CDR2: MNHEY and SMNVEV (reference sequence). The CDR3 is 14 amino acids. Trimming removed 6 bases at V and 0 bases at J, with 12 bases between. The CDR3 loop reads CASSTPGSSYEQYF. The CDR3 DNA reads as TGTGCCAGCAGCACCCCCGGCAGCTCCTACGAGCAGTACTTC.

The V and J genes are TRBV9 and TRBJ2-3; D gene uncertain. The CDR3 extends over 12 amino acids. Trimming took off 4 bases at V and 2 bases at J, with 5 bases between the two ends. Per the germline V gene, CDR1 is SGDLS and CDR2 is YYNGEE. In nucleotides, the CDR3 is TGTGCCAGCAGCCTATCCACAGATACGCAGTATTTT. Translation gives CASSLSTDTQYF.

The CDR3 reads CASSLAKETEAFF. DNA for the CDR3: TGTGCCAGCAGCTTAGCGAAGGAGACTGAAGCTTTCTTT. This chain connects TRBV7-9 to TRBJ1-1; D gene ambiguous. The CDR3 is made up of 13 amino acids. V was pared by 0 bases and J by 5 bases, with 7 bases between. Germline V gene sequence: CDR1 SEHNR, CDR2 FQNEAQ (reference sequence).

The rearrangement uses TRBV10-1 and TRBJ2-4; 7 nucleotides align to TRBD1. V was clipped by 6 bases and J by 6 bases; unmatched bases: 8. Germline assignment: CDR1 WNHNN and CDR2 SYGVQD (reference sequence). The CDR3 totals 14 residues. The CDR3 reads CASSPGGNGNIQYF. CDR3 coding DNA: TGCGCCAGCAGCCCAGGGGGAAACGGAAACATTCAGTACTTC.

The chain couples TRBV4-2 to TRBJ2-1, with a possible D match to TRBD2 (6 bases). The V gene lost 3 bases and the J gene lost 3 bases, with 12 bases spanning the gap. Germline V gene data show CDR1 as LGHNA and CDR2 as YNFKEQ. The CDR3 totals 15 residues. CDR3 bases: TGTGCCAGCAGCCATGAAGCGGGCCTCTACAATGAGCAGTTCTTC. This sequence encodes CASSHEAGLYNEQFF.

The gene calls are TRBV2 and TRBJ2-5; a possible D gene is TRBD2 (6 bases). Germline V lookup: CDR1 SNHLY, CDR2 FYNNEI. Trimming removed 5 bases from V and 2 bases from J, with 21 bases in between. CDR3 size: 17 residues. The CDR3 DNA reads TGTGCCAGCAGTTCGCAGCAGGGAATTGGGAGGCAAGAGACCCAGTACTTC. This translates into CASSSQQGIGRQETQYF.

The chain recombines TRBV19 with TRBJ2-3, with a tentative D call TRBD2 (6 bases). The length of the CDR3 is 14 residues. V shed 9 bases and J shed 2 bases, with 15 bases lying between them. The germline CDR1 and CDR2 sequences are LNHDA and SQIVND (reference sequence). As DNA, the CDR3 is TGTGCCAGCCAATTGGGCGGGAACACAGATACGCAGTATTTT. Residues: CASQLGGNTDTQYF.